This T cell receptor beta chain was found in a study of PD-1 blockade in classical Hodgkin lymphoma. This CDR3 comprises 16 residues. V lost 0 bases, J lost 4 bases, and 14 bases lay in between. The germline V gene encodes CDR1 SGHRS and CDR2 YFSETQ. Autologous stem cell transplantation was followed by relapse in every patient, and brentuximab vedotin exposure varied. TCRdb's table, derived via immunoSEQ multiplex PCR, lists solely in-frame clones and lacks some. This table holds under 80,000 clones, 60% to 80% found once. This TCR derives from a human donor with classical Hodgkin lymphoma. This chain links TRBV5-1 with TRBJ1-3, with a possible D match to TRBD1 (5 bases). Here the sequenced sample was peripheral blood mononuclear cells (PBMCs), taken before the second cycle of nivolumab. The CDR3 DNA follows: TGCGCCAGCAGCTTGGTGGCGGGGCAGGGAGGAAACACCATATATTTT. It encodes CASSLVAGQGGNTIYF.